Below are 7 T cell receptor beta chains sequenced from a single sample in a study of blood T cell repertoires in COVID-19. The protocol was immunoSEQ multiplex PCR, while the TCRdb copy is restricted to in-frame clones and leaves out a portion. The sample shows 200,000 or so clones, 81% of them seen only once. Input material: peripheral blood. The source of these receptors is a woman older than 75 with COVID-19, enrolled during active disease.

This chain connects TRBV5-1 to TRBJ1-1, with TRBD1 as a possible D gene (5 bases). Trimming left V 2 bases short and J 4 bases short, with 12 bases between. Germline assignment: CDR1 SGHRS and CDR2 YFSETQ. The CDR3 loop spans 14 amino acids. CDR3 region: CASSFGQGITEAFF. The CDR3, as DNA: TGCGCCAGCAGCTTCGGCCAGGGAATCACTGAAGCTTTCTTT.

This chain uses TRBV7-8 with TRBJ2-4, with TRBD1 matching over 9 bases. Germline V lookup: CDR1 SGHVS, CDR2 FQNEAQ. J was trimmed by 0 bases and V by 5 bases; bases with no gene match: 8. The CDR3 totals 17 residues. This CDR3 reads CASSLGQGFLAKNIQYF. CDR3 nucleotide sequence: TGTGCCAGCAGCCTAGGACAGGGGTTCCTAGCCAAAAACATTCAGTACTTC.

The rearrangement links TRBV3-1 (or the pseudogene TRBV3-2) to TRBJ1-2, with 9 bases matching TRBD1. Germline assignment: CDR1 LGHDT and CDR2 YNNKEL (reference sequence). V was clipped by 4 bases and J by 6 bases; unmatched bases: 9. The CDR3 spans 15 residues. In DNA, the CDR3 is TGTGCCAGCAGCCCGACCGGGACAGGGAGCCATGGCTACACCTTC. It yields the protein CASSPTGTGSHGYTF.

As DNA, the CDR3 is TGTGCCAGTATAGATAGGGGGGGCTGGGGCACCGGGGAGCTGTTTTTT. Protein: CASIDRGGWGTGELFF. The chain carries TRBV19 and TRBJ2-2, with D tentatively TRBD2 (7 bases). Between the trimmed V and J ends, which lost 7 bases and 4 bases, there was a span of 19 bases. CDR3 size: 16 residues. The V gene's germline CDR1 is LNHDA and CDR2 SQIVND (reference sequence).

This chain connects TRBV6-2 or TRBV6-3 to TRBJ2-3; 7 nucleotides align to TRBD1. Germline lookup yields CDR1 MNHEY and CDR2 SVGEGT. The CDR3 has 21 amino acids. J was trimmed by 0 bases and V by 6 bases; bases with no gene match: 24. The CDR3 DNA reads TGTGCCAGCAGCCTTCTTCGACAGGGCTTTACATCCACCACTAGCACAGATACGCAGTATTTT. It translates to CASSLLRQGFTSTTSTDTQYF.

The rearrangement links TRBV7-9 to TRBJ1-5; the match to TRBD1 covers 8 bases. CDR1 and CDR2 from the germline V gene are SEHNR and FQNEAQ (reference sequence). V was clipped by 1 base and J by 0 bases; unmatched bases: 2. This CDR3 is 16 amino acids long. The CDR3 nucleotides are TGTGCCAGCAGCTTAGGGACAGGGTCTAGCAATCAGCCCCAGCATTTT. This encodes CASSLGTGSSNQPQHF.

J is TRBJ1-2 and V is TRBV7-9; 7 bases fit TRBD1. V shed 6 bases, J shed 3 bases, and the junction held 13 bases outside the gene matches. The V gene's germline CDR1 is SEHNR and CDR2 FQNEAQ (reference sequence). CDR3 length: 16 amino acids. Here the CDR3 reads CASRRAGTEAYYGYTF. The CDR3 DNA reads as TGTGCCAGCAGACGTGCCGGGACAGAAGCCTACTATGGCTACACCTTC. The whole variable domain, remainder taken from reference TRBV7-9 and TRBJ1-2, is DTGVSQNPRHKITKRGQNVTFRCDPISEHNRLYWYRQTLGQGPEFLTYFQNEAQLEKSRLLSDRFSAERPKGSFSTLEIQRTEQGDSAMYLCASRRAGTEAYYGYTFGSGTRLTVV.